A single sample is the source of the 5 T cell receptor beta chains below, sequenced in a study of identical twins. TCRdb redid the calling of the 5' RACE reads with MiXCR, one entry per CDR3 protein. The table records 300,000 to 400,000 distinct CDR3 sequences, approximately 9.1% of them present only once. The sequenced material came from naive T cells sorted from blood. Receptors were obtained from a woman in her forties or fifties in good health.

This clonotype was counted a few times. The chain combines TRBV11-2 with TRBJ2-7; D is uncertain. This CDR3 spans 13 amino acids. V was pared by 9 bases and J by 2 bases, with 14 bases between. CDR1 and CDR2 from the germline V gene are SGHAT and FQNNGV. This CDR3 reads CARAQMWAYEQYV. DNA of the CDR3: TGTGCCAGGGCACAGATGTGGGCCTACGAGCAGTACGTC.

Note on this clonotype: A much larger clone differs by one base, so this may be a read error. The CDR3 sequence: CASSLRGPKNTVAFF. Written as DNA, the CDR3 is TGTGCCAGCAGTTTACGCGGGCCTAAGAACACTGTAGCTTTCTTT. The chain is built from TRBV27 and TRBJ1-1; D call uncertain. Germline V gene sequence: CDR1 MNHEY, CDR2 SMNVEV (reference sequence). This CDR3 has 15 residues.

This chain links TRBV11-2 with TRBJ2-3; D is unresolved. CDR3 length: 13 amino acids. With 5 bases removed from V and 4 bases from J, the gap between germline ends came to 10 bases. The germline gives CDR1 SGHAT, CDR2 FQNNGV. The CDR3 here is CASSPAWSDTQYF. Written as DNA, the CDR3 is TGTGCCAGCAGCCCGGCCTGGTCAGATACGCAGTATTTT. The full variable domain, with the rest looked up from reference TRBV11-2 and TRBJ2-3, is EAGVAQSPRYKIIEKRQSVAFWCNPISGHATLYWYQQILGQGPKLLIQFQNNGVVDDSQLPKDRFSAERLKGVDSTLKIQPAKLEDSAVYLCASSPAWSDTQYFGPGTRLTVL.

This clonotype has a handful of counts. The chain is built from TRBV6-5 and TRBJ2-2, with D tentatively TRBD1 (5 bases). CDR1 MNHEY and CDR2 SVGAGI come from the germline V gene. The CDR3 is made up of 12 amino acids. Trimming pared 7 bases from V and 6 bases from J, leaving 9 bases between. Here the CDR3 DNA reads TGTGCCAGCAATAAAGGGGCCGGGGAGCTGTTTTTT. Its translation: CASNKGAGELFF.

This clonotype was counted a few times. J is TRBJ2-3 and V is TRBV10-3, with D perhaps assigned TRBD1 or TRBD2 (5 bases each). V lost 6 bases, J lost 6 bases, and 13 bases lay in between. The CDR3 is made up of 13 amino acids. From germline, CDR1 is ENHRY and CDR2 SYGVKD. The CDR3 spells CAIRPGPGDTQYF. The CDR3 nucleotides are TGTGCCATCAGACCGGGGCCGGGGGATACGCAGTATTTT.